These T cell receptor beta chains were read from a single sample in a study of T-cell reconstitution after alpha-beta-depleted transplantation in children. Using its own MiXCR run on the PCR reads, TCRdb lists one record per CDR3 protein. The sample holds 350,000 to 500,000 distinct CDR3 sequences, 43% seen once. The material was PBMCs, obtained before TCRalphabeta/CD19-depleted stem cell transplant. These receptors all come from a girl aged 2 to 10 with aplastic anemia, due to receive a stem cell transplant. Both conserved end residues are part of each CDR3. The D gene is left open where the match is weak. The size field is filled for only some rows; it gives once, few, many or a size class.

TRBJ1-5	TRBV12-3/TRBV12-4	-	many	CASRRNQGQPQHF	TGTGCCAGCAGGCGAAATCAGGGGCAGCCCCAGCATTTT
TRBJ1-1	TRBV20-1	-	few	CSAPWAGGFEAFF	TGCAGTGCCCCCTGGGCAGGAGGTTTTGAAGCTTTCTTT
TRBJ2-3	TRBV20-1	-	few	CSARDGEGYSTDTQYF	TGCAGTGCTAGAGATGGGGAAGGGTATAGCACAGATACGCAGTATTTT
TRBJ2-5	TRBV10-3	-	few	CAISGNLMETQYF	TGTGCCATCAGTGGGAACCTGATGGAGACCCAGTACTTC
TRBJ2-7	TRBV29-1	TRBD1	-	CSVEPRDRGEHEQYF	TGCAGCGTTGAACCCCGGGACAGGGGAGAGCACGAGCAGTACTTC
TRBJ2-4	TRBV10-3	-	-	CAISEMRGTNIQYF	TGTGCCATCAGTGAGATGAGGGGGACGAACATTCAGTACTTC
TRBJ1-2	TRBV6-4	TRBD1	-	CASRQGQGYGYTF	TGTGCCAGCAGACAAGGACAGGGCTATGGCTACACCTTC
TRBJ1-2	TRBV9	-	few	CASSVAPATRAYTF	TGTGCCAGCAGCGTAGCCCCCGCGACAAGGGCCTACACCTTC
TRBJ1-6	TRBV10-3	-	-	CAISESEWVGSPLHF	TGTGCCATCAGTGAGTCAGAGTGGGTCGGTTCACCCCTCCACTTT
TRBJ2-1	TRBV20-1	-	-	CSAAVGQFF	TGCAGTGCCGCCGTTGGGCAGTTCTTC
TRBJ2-7	TRBV20-1	-	-	CSARRGFAYEQYF	TGCAGTGCTAGACGGGGGTTCGCCTACGAGCAGTACTTC
TRBJ2-7	TRBV7-2	-	-	CASSEGIYEQYF	TGTGCCAGCAGCGAGGGGATCTACGAGCAGTACTTC
TRBJ2-1	TRBV29-1	-	many	CSVEERDSYNEQFF	TGCAGCGTTGAAGAACGGGACTCGTACAATGAGCAGTTCTTC
TRBJ2-4	TRBV10-3	TRBD2	many	CAISESLAVQYF	TGTGCCATCAGTGAGTCTCTAGCGGTACAGTACTTC
TRBJ1-6	TRBV6-5	-	few	CASSYRGPSSYNSPLHF	TGTGCCAGCAGTTACCGGGGGCCAAGCTCCTATAATTCACCCCTCCACTTT
TRBJ1-1	TRBV18	-	-	CASSRRTGEGGTEAFF	TGTGCCAGCTCACGACGGACGGGGGAAGGGGGCACTGAAGCTTTCTTT
TRBJ2-1	TRBV29-1	-	few	CSVPAHLGYNEQFF	TGCAGCGTCCCGGCCCATTTAGGGTACAATGAGCAGTTCTTC
TRBJ1-5	TRBV10-3	-	few	CAISESKNQPQHF	TGTGCCATCAGTGAGTCCAAAAATCAGCCCCAGCATTTT
TRBJ2-3	TRBV20-1	TRBD2	few	CSAGTSGGEDTQYF	TGCAGTGCCGGGACTAGCGGAGGGGAGGATACGCAGTATTTT
TRBJ2-3	TRBV20-1	TRBD2	-	CSARTFSAGGLTPTDTQYF	TGCAGTGCCCGGACGTTTTCGGCGGGAGGGCTGACTCCCACAGATACGCAGTATTTT
TRBJ2-3	TRBV28	-	-	CASSFRISGTDTQYF	TGTGCCAGCAGTTTCAGGATTAGCGGCACAGATACGCAGTATTTT
TRBJ1-1	TRBV19	TRBD1	-	CASSGGVDRGNTEAFF	TGTGCCAGTAGCGGAGGCGTCGACAGGGGGAACACTGAAGCTTTCTTT
TRBJ2-7	TRBV7-2	TRBD1	-	CASSSPDRVSEQYF	TGTGCCAGCAGCTCCCCTGACAGGGTGAGCGAGCAGTACTTC
TRBJ2-1	TRBV29-1	TRBD2	few	CSVAIVGGGSRNEQFF	TGCAGCGTCGCAATCGTGGGCGGGGGGAGCCGGAATGAGCAGTTCTTC
TRBJ2-7	TRBV5-1	TRBD1	-	CASSPLVDRAKQYF	TGCGCCAGCAGCCCCCTAGTCGACAGGGCGAAGCAGTACTTC
TRBJ1-6	TRBV6-5	-	few	CASSSLPFPGTASNSPLHF	TGTGCCAGCAGTTCCCTCCCATTTCCGGGCACTGCTTCTAATTCACCCCTCCACTTT
TRBJ2-1	TRBV30	-	few	CAWRGGAVNEQFF	TGTGCCTGGAGAGGGGGGGCGGTCAATGAGCAGTTCTTC
TRBJ1-5	TRBV19	-	-	CASISRVSNQPQHF	TGTGCCAGTATTTCCAGGGTAAGCAATCAGCCCCAGCATTTT
TRBJ1-1	TRBV13	-	-	CASSPKDTEAFF	TGTGCCAGCAGCCCCAAGGACACTGAAGCTTTCTTT
TRBJ2-2	TRBV20-1	-	-	CSLLRQGSGELFF	TGCAGTTTGCTAAGGCAGGGGAGCGGGGAGCTGTTTTTT
TRBJ1-5	TRBV20-1	-	-	CSASPRSNQPQHF	TGCAGTGCCTCTCCGCGGAGCAATCAGCCCCAGCATTTT
TRBJ2-1	TRBV12-3/TRBV12-4	-	-	CASSLRGARNEQFF	TGTGCCAGCAGTTTAAGGGGCGCACGGAATGAGCAGTTCTTC
TRBJ2-7	TRBV29-1	TRBD1	-	CSVGQGRRSYEQYF	TGCAGCGTTGGACAGGGAAGGAGGTCCTACGAGCAGTACTTC
TRBJ1-5	TRBV4-1	-	-	CASSQLTALNQPQHF	TGCGCCAGCAGCCAATTAACGGCATTAAATCAGCCCCAGCATTTT
TRBJ1-1	TRBV7-3	-	-	CASSLEGADTEAFF	TGTGCCAGCAGCTTAGAAGGGGCGGACACTGAAGCTTTCTTT
TRBJ2-7	TRBV9	-	few	CASSVDPGPIYEQYF	TGTGCCAGCAGCGTAGATCCGGGACCAATCTACGAGCAGTACTTC
TRBJ1-2	TRBV30	-	-	CAWSAGDYGYTF	TGTGCCTGGAGTGCAGGGGACTATGGCTACACCTTC
TRBJ2-3	TRBV11-2	TRBD2	-	CASSLERPGLAGVTQYF	TGTGCCAGCAGCTTAGAAAGACCGGGACTAGCGGGAGTTACGCAGTATTTT
TRBJ2-2	TRBV27	-	-	CASSLRLANTGELFF	TGTGCCAGCAGTTTAAGACTGGCGAACACCGGGGAGCTGTTTTTT
TRBJ1-4	TRBV7-9	-	few	CAQSTGSSNEKLFF	TGTGCCCAGTCAACGGGCTCGTCTAATGAAAAACTGTTTTTT
TRBJ2-7	TRBV6-4	-	-	CASSDLWTDEQYF	TGTGCCAGCAGTGACCTCTGGACAGACGAGCAGTACTTC
TRBJ2-1	TRBV20-1	-	few	CSARDRVGSYNEQFF	TGCAGTGCTAGAGATCGGGTGGGCTCCTACAATGAGCAGTTCTTC
TRBJ1-1	TRBV25-1	TRBD1	many	CASSEYLQGVGAFF	TGTGCCAGCAGTGAATATTTACAGGGGGTGGGTGCTTTCTTT
TRBJ2-5	TRBV29-1	-	-	CSVTPGLGETQYF	TGCAGCGTTACCCCCGGGCTCGGAGAGACCCAGTACTTC
TRBJ2-7	TRBV5-4	-	-	CASSLEGEAEQYF	TGTGCCAGCAGCTTGGAGGGGGAGGCCGAGCAGTACTTC
TRBJ1-4	TRBV27	-	few	CASSLGGKLFF	TGTGCCAGCAGTTTAGGAGGAAAACTGTTTTTT
TRBJ2-3	TRBV11-2	TRBD2	-	CASSLLAGDGTDTQYF	TGTGCCAGCAGCTTACTAGCGGGGGACGGCACAGATACGCAGTATTTT
TRBJ2-3	TRBV21-1	-	-	CASSKRGNTQYF	TGTGCCAGCAGCAAGAGGGGAAATACGCAGTATTTT
TRBJ2-3	TRBV9	-	many	CASSVGAGTDTQYF	TGTGCCAGCAGCGTAGGCGCCGGGACAGATACGCAGTATTTT
TRBJ2-7	TRBV29-1	TRBD1	many	CSVEDLSRDRGQGQYF	TGCAGCGTTGAGGATTTAAGTAGGGACAGGGGGCAGGGGCAGTACTTC
TRBJ1-5	TRBV4-2	TRBD1	-	CASSPEGGPNQPQHF	TGTGCCAGCAGCCCGGAAGGGGGCCCTAATCAGCCCCAGCATTTT
TRBJ2-1	TRBV4-1	-	-	CASVNSYNEQFF	TGCGCCAGCGTAAACTCCTACAATGAGCAGTTCTTC
TRBJ2-3	TRBV7-2	-	-	CASSGTISTDTQYF	TGTGCCAGCAGCGGAACCATCAGCACAGATACGCAGTATTTT
TRBJ2-1	TRBV7-2	-	-	CASGERYNEQFF	TGTGCCAGCGGAGAGCGGTACAATGAGCAGTTCTTC
TRBJ2-7	TRBV7-2	TRBD2	-	CASSPRLAGGGYEQYF	TGTGCCAGCAGCCCGAGACTAGCGGGAGGGGGCTACGAGCAGTACTTC
TRBJ1-1	TRBV12-3/TRBV12-4	-	few	CASSWNQNTEAFF	TGTGCCAGCAGTTGGAATCAGAACACTGAAGCTTTCTTT
TRBJ2-7	TRBV20-1	-	-	CSGARGRLRSEQYF	TGCAGTGGTGCAAGGGGCCGCCTACGCTCCGAGCAGTACTTC